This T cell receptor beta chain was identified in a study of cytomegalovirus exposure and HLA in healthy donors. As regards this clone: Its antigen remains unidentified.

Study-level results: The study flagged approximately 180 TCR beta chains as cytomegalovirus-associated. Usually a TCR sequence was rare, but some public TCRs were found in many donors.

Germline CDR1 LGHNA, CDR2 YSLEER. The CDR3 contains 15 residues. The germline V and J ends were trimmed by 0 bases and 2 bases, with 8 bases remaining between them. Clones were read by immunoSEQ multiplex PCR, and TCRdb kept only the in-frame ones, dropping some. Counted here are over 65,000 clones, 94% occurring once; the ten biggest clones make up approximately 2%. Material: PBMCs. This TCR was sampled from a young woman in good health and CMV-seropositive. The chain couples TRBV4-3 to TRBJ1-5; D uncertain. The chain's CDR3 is CASSQELAGNQPQHF. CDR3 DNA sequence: TGCGCCAGCAGCCAAGAATTGGCTGGCAATCAGCCCCAGCATTTT.